The clone carrying this T cell receptor beta chain has only one observation. The assay was immunoSEQ multiplex PCR, and TCRdb's table has in-frame clones only and misses some. The table records tens of thousands of clones, about four fifths of them present only once. These data are taken from a study of control samples from healthy donors and cancer patients. The sequenced material came from PBMCs. The clonotype originates from a woman in her 50s with lung cancer.

CDR3 amino acids: CASSYNPGQGIYGYTF. The CDR3 DNA follows: TGCGCCAGCAGTTATAATCCGGGACAGGGAATCTATGGCTACACCTTC. The chain recombines TRBV5-1 with TRBJ1-2, with 9 nucleotides matching TRBD1. Germline trimming cut 5 bases from V and 4 bases from J; bases unmatched to any gene: 12. CDR1 and CDR2 from the germline V gene are SGHRS and YFSETQ. This CDR3 spans 16 amino acids.